These 30 T cell receptor beta chains came from one sample sequenced in a study of blood T cell repertoires in COVID-19. The method was immunoSEQ multiplex PCR; TCRdb's version includes in-frame clones alone and lacks a portion of them. The sample yields approximately 290,000 clones, around 89% seen once. The sample was PBMCs or T cells enriched from blood (not recorded which). These receptors came from a woman between 18 and 29 years old with acute COVID-19.

The chain joins TRBV19 to TRBJ2-7, with 9 bases lining up with TRBD1. This CDR3 has 14 amino acids. J gave up 2 bases and V 6 bases, and 5 bases lay outside the gene matches. CDR1 is LNHDA and CDR2 is SQIVND in the germline V gene (reference sequence). The CDR3: CASSLGQGPYEQYF. CDR3 sequence (DNA): TGTGCCAGTAGCCTGGGACAGGGTCCCTACGAGCAGTACTTC.

The chain recombines TRBV2 with TRBJ1-5; TRBD1 agrees at 8 bases. V trimming: 5 bases; J trimming: 16 bases; junction bases outside the gene matches: 7. CDR1 and CDR2 from the germline V gene are SNHLY and FYNNEI. The CDR3 is 11 residues long. CDR3 in DNA: TGTGCCAGCAGTTCCGGCGACAGGGGACATTTT. Translating gives CASSSGDRGHF.

The chain uses TRBV5-6 and TRBJ1-1, with TRBD1 as a possible D gene (5 bases). Germline V lookup: CDR1 SGHDT, CDR2 YYEEEE. Trimming cost V 0 bases and J 0 bases, with 12 bases left between them. CDR3 length: 16 amino acids. The CDR3 loop reads CASSLGGGTLNTEAFF. The CDR3 nucleotides read TGTGCCAGCAGCTTGGGAGGCGGGACTTTGAACACTGAAGCTTTCTTT.

This chain joins TRBV12-5 and TRBJ1-5; D is perhaps TRBD1 (5 bases). The CDR3 extends over 14 amino acids. The V gene lost 7 bases and the J gene lost 4 bases, with 14 bases spanning the gap. Germline V gene lookup returns CDR1 LGHNT and CDR2 FRNRAP. CDR3 DNA sequence: TGTGCTAGTGCACTAAGACAGCTTAATCAGCCCCAGCATTTT. Protein sequence: CASALRQLNQPQHF.

This chain uses TRBV5-1 with TRBJ2-3, with D tentatively TRBD2 (6 bases). Per germline, CDR1 SGHRS and CDR2 YFSETQ. The CDR3 contains 17 residues. V dropped 0 bases and J dropped 8 bases, with 22 bases sitting between them. This CDR3 is CASSLEAYGRPWSTQYF. DNA of the CDR3: TGCGCCAGCAGCTTGGAGGCATATGGGAGGCCCTGGAGTACGCAGTATTTT.

V and J are TRBV7-9 and TRBJ2-1, with 7 bases identical to TRBD2. Trimming removed 6 bases from V and 4 bases from J; junction bases left unmatched: 9. Germline values: CDR1 SEHNR, CDR2 FQNEAQ (reference sequence). This CDR3 is built from 15 residues. CDR3 residues: CASSPLAERYNEQFF. The CDR3 DNA sequence: TGTGCCAGCAGTCCCCTAGCGGAGAGGTACAATGAGCAGTTCTTC.

The V gene is TRBV5-4, the J gene TRBJ2-7; perhaps TRBD1 as D (6 bases). The germline V and J ends were trimmed by 3 bases and 2 bases, with 15 bases remaining between them. The germline V gene has CDR1 SGHNT and CDR2 YYREEE (reference sequence). This CDR3 spans 15 amino acids. Here the CDR3 reads CASSSPHTGTYEQYF. The CDR3 coding sequence is TGTGCCAGCAGCTCGCCACATACAGGGACCTACGAGCAGTACTTC.

V usage is TRBV30 and J usage is TRBJ1-2; 10 positions agree with TRBD1. In germline, CDR1 is GTSNPN, CDR2 SVGIG (reference sequence). CDR3 length: 14 amino acids. The trim removed 3 bases at V and 1 base at J, leaving 2 bases unmatched. The CDR3 sequence is CAWSRDRGNYGYTF. The CDR3 DNA sequence: TGTGCCTGGAGCCGGGACAGGGGTAACTATGGCTACACCTTC.

The J gene is TRBJ2-1, the V gene TRBV6-6, with 9 bases lining up with TRBD2. Trimming removed 5 bases from V and 0 bases from J; junction bases left unmatched: 11. This CDR3 has 18 residues. Germline-derived CDR1 and CDR2 are MNHNY and SVGAGI (reference sequence). In DNA form, the CDR3 reads TGTGCCAGCAGTCCTGGGATTAGCGGGAGTCTCTCCTACAATGAGCAGTTCTTC. Protein product: CASSPGISGSLSYNEQFF.

CDR3: CATSDHGQDTDTQYF. CDR3 nucleotides: TGTGCCACCAGTGATCACGGACAGGACACAGATACGCAGTATTTT. The chain has TRBV24-1 and TRBJ2-3; 7 nucleotides agree with TRBD1. Germline CDR1 reads KGHDR; CDR2 reads SFDVKD. The CDR3 has 15 amino acids. V lost 3 bases, J lost 2 bases, and 4 bases stayed unmatched.

This chain joins TRBV2 and TRBJ2-5, with D maybe TRBD1 (6 bases). Trimming took off 11 bases at V and 3 bases at J, with 16 bases between the two ends. The CDR3 loop spans 13 amino acids. CDR1 is SNHLY, CDR2 FYNNEI, per germline. CDR3 amino acids: CAGKQGTKETQYF. In DNA, the CDR3 is TGTGCCGGGAAACAGGGAACCAAAGAGACCCAGTACTTC. The full variable domain, completed using reference TRBV2 and TRBJ2-5, is EPEVTQTPSHQVTQMGQEVILRCVPISNHLYFYWYRQILGQKVEFLVSFYNNEISEKSEIFDDQFSVERPDGSNFTLKIRSTKLEDSAMYFCAGKQGTKETQYFGPGTRLLVL.

The J gene is TRBJ2-7, the V gene TRBV7-3; the match to TRBD2 covers 8 bases. The ends lost 5 bases at V and 3 bases at J; junction bases unmatched: 9. The CDR3 totals 15 residues. CDR1 and CDR2 from the germline V gene are SGHTA and FQGTGA. This CDR3 reads CASSPGGTMGYEQYF. CDR3 DNA sequence: TGTGCCAGCAGCCCGGGAGGGACCATGGGCTACGAGCAGTACTTC.

The table lists this clone with a few counts. The chain joins TRBV28 to TRBJ1-3, with D possibly being TRBD1 (5 bases). This CDR3 has 15 residues. V shed 1 base and J shed 2 bases, with 9 bases lying between them. CDR1 is MDHEN, CDR2 SYDVKM, per germline. CDR3 in amino acids: CASSLFQGAGNTIYF. DNA for the CDR3: TGTGCCAGCAGTTTATTTCAGGGCGCTGGAAACACCATATATTTT.

V gene TRBV7-3 combines with J gene TRBJ2-1; 9 bases are shared with TRBD1. CDR3 length equals 13 residues. J was trimmed by 9 bases and V by 4 bases; bases with no gene match: 4. Germline assignment: CDR1 SGHTA and CDR2 FQGTGA. The CDR3 nucleotides are TGTGCCAGCAGCTCCGGGACAGGGTTTGAGCAGTTCTTC. Its translation is CASSSGTGFEQFF.

The chain recombines TRBV5-4 with TRBJ2-2, with 12 bases lining up with TRBD2. The ends lost 4 bases at V and 4 bases at J; junction bases unmatched: 2. This CDR3 has 15 residues. Germline loops: CDR1 SGHNT, CDR2 YYREEE (reference sequence). The DNA for the CDR3 is TGTGCCAGCAGCCCGACTAGCGGGAGCACCGGGGAGCTGTTTTTT. The encoded protein is CASSPTSGSTGELFF.

The CDR3 loop reads CASSSQGGADTQYF. CDR3 in DNA: TGTGCCAGCAGTTCACAGGGGGGGGCGGATACGCAGTATTTT. V gene TRBV28 combines with J gene TRBJ2-3; D is possibly TRBD1 (8 bases). V gave up 4 bases and J gave up 6 bases, with 14 bases separating them. Germline V lookup: CDR1 MDHEN, CDR2 SYDVKM. CDR3 size: 14 residues.

CDR3 loop: CASSGTQGLNTEAFF. The CDR3 nucleotides are TGCGCCAGCAGCGGGACTCAAGGTTTGAACACTGAAGCTTTCTTT. This sequence joins TRBV5-1 and TRBJ1-1; a possible D gene is TRBD1 (5 bases). Trimming pared 4 bases from V and 0 bases from J, leaving 13 bases between. This CDR3 spans 15 amino acids. Per the germline V gene, CDR1 is SGHRS and CDR2 is YFSETQ.

The rearrangement joins TRBV5-1 to TRBJ2-7; a possible D gene is TRBD2 (5 bases). V lost 0 bases and J lost 3, with 13 bases in between. This CDR3 spans 15 amino acids. Germline V gene lookup returns CDR1 SGHRS and CDR2 YFSETQ. DNA of the CDR3: TGCGCCAGCAGCTTGGAATTAGCGCCTTTCTACGAGCAGTACTTC. Residues: CASSLELAPFYEQYF. The full variable domain, with the rest looked up from reference TRBV5-1 and TRBJ2-7, is KAGVTQTPRYLIKTRGQQVTLSCSPISGHRSVSWYQQTPGQGLQFLFEYFSETQRNKGNFPGRFSGRQFSNSRSEMNVSTLELGDSALYLCASSLELAPFYEQYFGPGTRLTVT.

J is TRBJ2-1 and V is TRBV5-1; 14 bases map to TRBD2. This CDR3 region has 18 residues. The V gene's germline CDR1 is SGHRS and CDR2 YFSETQ. V shed 2 bases, J shed 7 bases, and the junction held 11 bases outside the gene matches. The CDR3 coding sequence is TGCGCCAGCAGCTTAACCTTCGCCGGGACTAGCGGGAGAAATGAGCAGTTCTTC. Protein sequence: CASSLTFAGTSGRNEQFF.

CDR3 in DNA: TGTGCCAGCAGCTTGGTGGCGGACAGGGACACTGAAGCTTTCTTT. Protein sequence: CASSLVADRDTEAFF. The J gene is TRBJ1-1, the V gene TRBV5-6; 8 bases map to TRBD1. Germline values: CDR1 SGHDT, CDR2 YYEEEE. The CDR3 is made up of 15 amino acids. Losses at the gene ends were 0 bases for V and 3 bases for J; bases not matched to a gene: 4.

The chain combines TRBV28 with TRBJ2-2; 9 bases map to TRBD1. The germline gives CDR1 MDHEN, CDR2 SYDVKM. This CDR3 comprises 14 residues. The J segment lost 4 bases and the V segment lost 8 bases, leaving 5 bases of the junction unmatched. DNA of the CDR3: TGTGCCAGCCATACGACAGGGGGCACCGGGGAGCTGTTTTTT. Protein: CASHTTGGTGELFF.

The rearrangement uses TRBV6-5 and TRBJ2-1, with a weak D call TRBD1 (5 bases). CDR1 is MNHEY, CDR2 SVGAGI, per germline. This CDR3 is built from 14 residues. The V gene lost 2 bases and the J gene lost 9 bases, with 14 bases spanning the gap. The CDR3 bases are TGTGCCAGCAGTTACGGGGCCCTTTGGGGTGAGCAGTTCTTC. This encodes CASSYGALWGEQFF.

V usage is TRBV7-9 and J usage is TRBJ2-7; the match to TRBD2 covers 8 bases. This CDR3 has 16 residues. Germline V lookup: CDR1 SEHNR, CDR2 FQNEAQ (reference sequence). The V and J ends lost 5 bases and 3 bases, in that order; junction bases with no gene match: 12. The CDR3 DNA sequence: TGTGCCAGCAGCCCCGGGGGGGCCCGGGAGGGCTACGAGCAGTACTTC. This encodes CASSPGGAREGYEQYF.

This sequence joins TRBV5-1 and TRBJ2-6; D might be TRBD1 (5 bases). The CDR3 has 14 residues. CDR1 and CDR2 from the germline V gene are SGHRS and YFSETQ. V was clipped by 2 bases and J by 6 bases, with 9 bases between them. CDR3 bases: TGCGCCAGCAGCTTCCCCAGGGAGGCCAACGTCCTGACTTTC. Residues: CASSFPREANVLTF.

This clone has only one observation. V gene TRBV28 combines with J gene TRBJ1-2; D gene ambiguous. Germline loops: CDR1 MDHEN, CDR2 SYDVKM. V lost 6 bases and J lost 6, with 11 bases in between. This CDR3 spans 12 amino acids. CDR3 nucleotides: TGTGCCAGCAGGCGAGAGGTCCATGGCTACACCTTC. Its protein product is CASRREVHGYTF.

This clone has only a few counts. J is TRBJ1-1 and V is TRBV12-3 or TRBV12-4, with D hard to call. Trimming removed 3 bases from V and 7 bases from J, with 12 bases in between. This CDR3 is 13 amino acids long. CDR3 DNA: TGTGCCAGCAGTTTTGCGGCAGAAGGTGAAGCTTTCTTT. This encodes CASSFAAEGEAFF.

The rearrangement uses TRBV27 and TRBJ2-3, with 8 positions matching TRBD2. CDR1 MNHEY and CDR2 SMNVEV come from the germline V gene (reference sequence). Trimming cost V 0 bases and J 3 bases; bases outside gene matches: 2. The CDR3 length is 15 residues. CDR3 in amino acids: CASSLSLAGTDTQYF. The CDR3 coding sequence is TGTGCCAGCAGTTTATCGCTAGCGGGTACAGATACGCAGTATTTT.

The genes are TRBV28 and TRBJ2-2; D gene uncertain. The CDR3 extends over 14 amino acids. Trimming removed 3 bases from V and 0 bases from J, with 5 bases in between. CDR1 and CDR2 (germline): MDHEN, SYDVKM. The CDR3 protein is CASSLLANTGELFF. CDR3 nucleotide sequence: TGTGCCAGCAGTTTGTTAGCGAACACCGGGGAGCTGTTTTTT.

The V and J genes are TRBV5-1 and TRBJ2-3, with a possible D match to TRBD2 (5 bases). V lost 2 bases, J lost 3 bases, and 19 bases lay in between. This CDR3 region has 17 residues. CDR1 is SGHRS, CDR2 YFSETQ, per germline. The CDR3, as DNA: TGCGCCAGCAGCTTCAGTCTTCCTAGCCAAGGGACAGATACGCAGTATTTT. Protein product: CASSFSLPSQGTDTQYF.

This chain uses TRBV7-3 with TRBJ2-3, with D possibly being TRBD2 (5 bases). Trimming took off 5 bases at V and 5 bases at J, with 14 bases between the two ends. The CDR3 runs to 14 residues. CDR1 and CDR2 (germline): SGHTA, FQGTGA. The CDR3 loop reads CASSPDGRGDTQYF. The CDR3, as DNA: TGTGCCAGCAGCCCGGACGGACGGGGAGATACGCAGTATTTT.